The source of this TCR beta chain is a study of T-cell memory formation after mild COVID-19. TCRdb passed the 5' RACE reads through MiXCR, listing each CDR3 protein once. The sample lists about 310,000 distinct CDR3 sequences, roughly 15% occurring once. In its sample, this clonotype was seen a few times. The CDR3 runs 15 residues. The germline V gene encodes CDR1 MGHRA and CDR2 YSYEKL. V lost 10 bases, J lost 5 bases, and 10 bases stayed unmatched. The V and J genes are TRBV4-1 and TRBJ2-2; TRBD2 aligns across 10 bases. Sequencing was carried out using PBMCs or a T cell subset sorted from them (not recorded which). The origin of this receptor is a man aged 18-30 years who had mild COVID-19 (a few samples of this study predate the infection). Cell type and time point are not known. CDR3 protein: CATSAGGLKTGELFF. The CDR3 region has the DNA TGCGCCACCTCAGCGGGGGGGCTGAAGACCGGGGAGCTGTTTTTT.